Listed below are T cell receptor beta chains from one sample, sequenced in a study of human T cells and chemical hapten exposure. TCRdb passed the RACE reads through MiXCR, listing each CDR3 protein once. The table lists around 250,000 distinct CDR3 sequences, over 8% of them singletons. The specimen was whole blood, collected in connection with sensitization to the hapten diphenylcyclopropenone (DPC). The receptors stem from a woman in her 40s with alopecia areata. Some clones in this sample may be carry-over from other donors' samples. The CDR3 runs from the conserved cysteine through the conserved F or W. Each record gives: J gene, clone size, D gene, V gene, CDR3 length, CDR3 protein, CDR3 DNA. A D gene is named only where the DNA matches it firmly. Clone sizes are given selectively: once, few, many, or a class where the clone is expanded.

J: TRBJ2-2
size: few
D: .
V: TRBV2
length: 14
CDR3: CASSEARTTGELFF
DNA: TGTGCCAGCAGTGAAGCGAGGACTACCGGGGAGCTGTTTTTT

J: TRBJ1-1
size: few
D: .
V: TRBV27
length: 15
CDR3: CASKVLGALNTEAFF
DNA: TGTGCCAGCAAAGTTCTGGGGGCCCTGAACACTGAAGCTTTCTTT

J: TRBJ2-1
size: .
D: TRBD1
V: TRBV2
length: 13
CDR3: CASTERRGNEQFF
DNA: TGTGCCAGCACTGAGCGCAGGGGGAATGAGCAGTTCTTC

J: TRBJ1-1
size: few
D: .
V: TRBV29-1
length: 12
CDR3: CSVPGHNAEAFF
DNA: TGCAGCGTCCCGGGCCACAACGCTGAAGCTTTCTTT

J: TRBJ1-1
size: .
D: TRBD1
V: TRBV20-1
length: 15
CDR3: CSASGTGLPNTEAFF
DNA: TGCAGTGCTTCCGGGACAGGCTTGCCGAACACTGAAGCTTTCTTT

J: TRBJ2-3
size: .
D: TRBD2
V: TRBV20-1
length: 13
CDR3: CSASYGRAETQYF
DNA: TGCAGTGCTAGTTACGGGAGGGCCGAGACGCAGTATTTT

J: TRBJ2-3
size: few
D: TRBD1
V: TRBV5-1
length: 16
CDR3: CASSSTSGGWTDTQYF
DNA: TGCGCCAGCAGCTCCACCTCAGGGGGCTGGACAGATACGCAGTATTTT

J: TRBJ1-1
size: few
D: .
V: TRBV7-3
length: 16
CDR3: CASSPRGRVGYTEAFF
DNA: TGTGCCAGCAGCCCCCGGGGGAGGGTGGGCTACACTGAAGCTTTCTTT

J: TRBJ2-2
size: few
D: .
V: TRBV4-2
length: 16
CDR3: CASSRRTARGTGELFF
DNA: TGTGCCAGCAGCCGGCGGACAGCCCGGGGCACCGGGGAGCTGTTTTTT

J: TRBJ2-1
size: .
D: .
V: TRBV6-2/TRBV6-3
length: 15
CDR3: CASSYSGSSSRRLFF
DNA: TGTGCCAGCAGTTACTCGGGTAGCTCATCCCGCCGGCTGTTCTTC

J: TRBJ1-4
size: .
D: TRBD1
V: TRBV6-5
length: 14
CDR3: CASSPDRRGEKLFF
DNA: TGTGCCAGCAGCCCGGACAGGCGGGGTGAAAAACTGTTTTTT

J: TRBJ1-5
size: many
D: TRBD1
V: TRBV20-1
length: 15
CDR3: CSGGRGYTDNQPQHF
DNA: TGCAGTGGTGGCAGGGGGTATACTGACAATCAGCCCCAGCATTTT

J: TRBJ1-1
size: .
D: .
V: TRBV20-1
length: 12
CDR3: CSAYVRNTEAFF
DNA: TGCAGTGCTTACGTCAGGAACACTGAAGCTTTCTTT

J: TRBJ2-1
size: .
D: TRBD1
V: TRBV4-2
length: 14
CDR3: CASSQGDRVNEQFF
DNA: TGTGCCAGCAGCCAAGGGGACAGGGTTAATGAGCAGTTCTTC

J: TRBJ2-1
size: .
D: .
V: TRBV12-3/TRBV12-4
length: 16
CDR3: CASRRVVQGPRSEQFF
DNA: TGTGCCAGCAGAAGAGTAGTCCAGGGGCCCCGTTCGGAGCAGTTCTTC

J: TRBJ1-2
size: .
D: .
V: TRBV7-3
length: 13
CDR3: CASSSGGDYGYTF
DNA: TGTGCCAGCAGCTCCGGTGGCGACTATGGCTACACCTTC

J: TRBJ2-7
size: many
D: TRBD2
V: TRBV6-2/TRBV6-3
length: 14
CDR3: CASSVTSGYYEQYF
DNA: TGTGCCAGCAGCGTGACTAGCGGGTACTACGAGCAGTACTTC

J: TRBJ1-1
size: few
D: .
V: TRBV7-9
length: 15
CDR3: CASSLFPGQNTEAFF
DNA: TGTGCCAGCAGCTTATTCCCGGGACAGAACACTGAAGCTTTCTTT

J: TRBJ1-2
size: .
D: .
V: TRBV10-3
length: 12
CDR3: CAIRDDSDGYTF
DNA: TGTGCCATCAGGGACGACTCCGATGGCTACACCTTC